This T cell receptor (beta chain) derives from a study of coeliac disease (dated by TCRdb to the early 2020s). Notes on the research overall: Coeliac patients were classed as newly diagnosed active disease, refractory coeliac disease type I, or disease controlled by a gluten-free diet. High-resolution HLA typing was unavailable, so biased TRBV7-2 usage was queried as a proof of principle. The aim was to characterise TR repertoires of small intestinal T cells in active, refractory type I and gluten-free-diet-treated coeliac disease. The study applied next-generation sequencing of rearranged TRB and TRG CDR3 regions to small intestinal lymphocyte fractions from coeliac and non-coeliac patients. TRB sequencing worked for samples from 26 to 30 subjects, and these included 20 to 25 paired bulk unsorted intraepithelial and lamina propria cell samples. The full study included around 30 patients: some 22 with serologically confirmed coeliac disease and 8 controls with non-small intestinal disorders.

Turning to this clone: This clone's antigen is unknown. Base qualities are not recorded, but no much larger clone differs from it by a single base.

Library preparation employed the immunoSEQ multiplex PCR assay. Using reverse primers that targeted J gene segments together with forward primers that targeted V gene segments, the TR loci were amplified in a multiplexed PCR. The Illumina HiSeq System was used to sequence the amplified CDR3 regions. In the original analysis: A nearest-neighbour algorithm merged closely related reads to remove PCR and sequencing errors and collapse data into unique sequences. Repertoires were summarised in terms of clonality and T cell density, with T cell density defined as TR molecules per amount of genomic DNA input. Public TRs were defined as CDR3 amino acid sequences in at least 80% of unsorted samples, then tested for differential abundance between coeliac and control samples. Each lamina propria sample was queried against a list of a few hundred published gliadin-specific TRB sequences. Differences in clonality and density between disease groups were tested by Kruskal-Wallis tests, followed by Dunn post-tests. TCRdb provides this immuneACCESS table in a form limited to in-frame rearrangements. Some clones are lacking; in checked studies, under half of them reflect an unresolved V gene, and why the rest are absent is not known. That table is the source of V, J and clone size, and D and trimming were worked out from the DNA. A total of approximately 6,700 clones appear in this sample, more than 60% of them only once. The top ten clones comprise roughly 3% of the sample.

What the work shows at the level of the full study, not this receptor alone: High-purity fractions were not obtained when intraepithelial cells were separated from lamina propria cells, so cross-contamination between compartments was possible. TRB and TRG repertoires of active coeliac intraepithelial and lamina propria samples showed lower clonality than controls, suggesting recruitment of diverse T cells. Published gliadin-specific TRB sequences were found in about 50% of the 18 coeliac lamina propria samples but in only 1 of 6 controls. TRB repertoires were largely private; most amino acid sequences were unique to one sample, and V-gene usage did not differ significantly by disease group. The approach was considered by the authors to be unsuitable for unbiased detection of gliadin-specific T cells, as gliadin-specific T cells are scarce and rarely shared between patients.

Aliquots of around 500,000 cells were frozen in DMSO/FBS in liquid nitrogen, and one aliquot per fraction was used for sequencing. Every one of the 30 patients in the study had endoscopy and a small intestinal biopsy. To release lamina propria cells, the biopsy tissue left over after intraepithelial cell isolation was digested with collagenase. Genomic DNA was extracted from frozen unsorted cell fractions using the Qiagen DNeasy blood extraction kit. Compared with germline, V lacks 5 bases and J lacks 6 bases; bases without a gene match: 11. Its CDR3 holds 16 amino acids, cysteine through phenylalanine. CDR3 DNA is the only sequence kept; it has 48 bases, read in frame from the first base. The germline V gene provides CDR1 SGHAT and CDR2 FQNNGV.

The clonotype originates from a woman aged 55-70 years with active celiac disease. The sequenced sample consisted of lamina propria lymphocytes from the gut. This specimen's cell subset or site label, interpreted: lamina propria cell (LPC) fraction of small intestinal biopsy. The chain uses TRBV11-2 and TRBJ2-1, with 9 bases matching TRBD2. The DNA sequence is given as TGTGCCAGCAGCACCTGGGAGCTAGCGGGACGCAATGAGCAGTTCTTC. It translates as CASSTWELAGRNEQFF.